This TCR beta chain derives from a study of spatial heterogeneity in lung cancer. Time point defined: sample taken at primary tumor resection. Whole RNA, which was extracted from tumor, nontumor lung tissue or frozen PBMC, was sequenced without any cell sorting. CDR3 length: 15 residues. V dropped 0 bases and J dropped 3 bases, with 9 bases sitting between them. Germline V gene data show CDR1 as SEHNR and CDR2 as FQNEAQ (reference sequence). A unique molecular identifier was carried by every single TCR cDNA molecule. TCRdb ran MiXCR on the 5' RACE reads and lists one entry per CDR3 protein. The sample shows 35,000 to 45,000 distinct CDR3 sequences, 5.2% of them seen only once.

Sequences were derived from PBMCs, sampled at surgery. The rearrangement joins TRBV7-9 to TRBJ2-1, with a tentative D call TRBD1 (5 bases). The TCR comes from a female donor with early-stage non-small cell lung cancer. The CDR3 loop reads CASSLAGADYNEQFF. Here the CDR3 DNA reads TGTGCCAGCAGCTTAGCTGGGGCGGACTACAATGAGCAGTTCTTC.